The rows below give T cell receptor beta chains drawn from one sample of a study of blood T cell repertoires in COVID-19. Clones were read by immunoSEQ multiplex PCR, and TCRdb kept only the in-frame ones, dropping some. The sample consists of almost 200,000 clones, around 85% of them appearing once. Source material: peripheral blood. These TCRs come from a man between 60 and 75 years old with COVID-19, enrolled during active disease. The CDR3 runs from the conserved cysteine through the conserved F or W. The D gene is left open where the match is weak. The listing skips clone size in some rows; elsewhere it reads once, few, many or a size class.

clone size	V gene	D gene	J gene	CDR3 protein	CDR3 DNA
.	TRBV19	.	TRBJ1-2	CATEGQNYGYTF	TGTGCCACCGAAGGACAGAACTATGGCTACACCTTC
.	TRBV10-3	.	TRBJ1-5	CAISESQEIIRHF	TGTGCCATCAGTGAGTCGCAGGAAATCATCAGGCATTTT
.	TRBV3-1/TRBV3-2	TRBD1	TRBJ2-7	CASSPRDRATYEQYF	TGTGCCAGCAGCCCCCGGGACAGGGCAACCTACGAGCAGTACTTC
.	TRBV15	.	TRBJ1-6	CATSLLGGRPLHF	TGTGCCACCAGCCTTCTTGGAGGAAGGCCCCTCCACTTT
.	TRBV5-1	TRBD1	TRBJ1-5	CASSTGTGEGAGQPQHF	TGCGCCAGCAGCACGGGGACAGGGGAAGGGGCCGGTCAGCCCCAGCATTTT
.	TRBV4-3	TRBD1	TRBJ1-2	CASSQGDSNYGYTF	TGCGCCAGCAGCCAAGGGGACAGTAACTATGGCTACACCTTC
.	TRBV29-1	TRBD2	TRBJ2-1	CSVGASGSSEQFF	TGCAGCGTTGGGGCTAGCGGGAGTAGTGAGCAGTTCTTC
.	TRBV10-3	.	TRBJ2-2	CAIRVGPNTGELFF	TGTGCCATCAGGGTGGGGCCGAACACCGGGGAGCTGTTTTTT
.	TRBV7-2	TRBD1	TRBJ1-4	CASSPWDSPNEKLFF	TGTGCCAGCAGCCCGTGGGACAGTCCTAATGAAAAACTGTTTTTT
.	TRBV4-2	TRBD1	TRBJ1-4	CASSQGTGANEKLFF	TGTGCCAGCAGCCAGGGGACAGGGGCTAATGAAAAACTGTTTTTT
once	TRBV3-1/TRBV3-2	.	TRBJ2-5	CASSTRAAGETQYF	TGTGCCAGCAGCACCCGGGCTGCGGGGGAGACCCAGTACTTC
once	TRBV5-1	.	TRBJ2-2	CASSVMTGNTGELFF	TGCGCCAGCAGCGTAATGACAGGGAACACCGGGGAGCTGTTTTTT
.	TRBV27	.	TRBJ1-5	CASTSRGGNQPQHF	TGTGCCAGCACCTCCAGGGGTGGCAATCAGCCCCAGCATTTT
.	TRBV11-2	TRBD2	TRBJ2-3	CASARGLTDTQYF	TGTGCCAGCGCGCGGGGGTTAACAGATACGCAGTATTTT
.	TRBV5-1	.	TRBJ1-5	CASSLDSPNQPQHF	TGCGCCAGCAGCTTGGACAGTCCCAATCAGCCCCAGCATTTT
.	TRBV2	TRBD1	TRBJ2-3	CASSVGQGNTDTQYF	TGTGCCAGCAGTGTAGGACAGGGTAACACAGATACGCAGTATTTT
.	TRBV28	.	TRBJ1-1	CASSLGPTMNTEAFF	TGTGCCAGCAGTTTAGGGCCGACGATGAACACTGAAGCTTTCTTT
.	TRBV7-9	TRBD1	TRBJ1-4	CASSLTGGGGEKLFF	TGTGCCAGCAGCTTAACAGGGGGCGGAGGGGAAAAACTGTTTTTT
.	TRBV9	.	TRBJ1-1	CASSVGHGTEAFF	TGTGCCAGCAGCGTAGGTCACGGCACTGAAGCTTTCTTT
.	TRBV4-2	.	TRBJ2-3	CASSPRSADTQYF	TGTGCCAGCAGCCCCCGGTCGGCAGATACGCAGTATTTT
.	TRBV10-3	TRBD1	TRBJ2-5	CAIRGTVQETQYF	TGTGCCATCAGGGGGACAGTCCAAGAGACCCAGTACTTC
once	TRBV6-5	.	TRBJ1-2	CASSRGTGVGYTF	TGTGCCAGCAGTAGAGGAACCGGGGTGGGCTACACCTTC
.	TRBV11-2	TRBD1	TRBJ2-7	CASSPIPGTGSYEQYF	TGTGCCAGCAGCCCTATCCCCGGGACAGGGAGCTACGAGCAGTACTTC
.	TRBV5-8	.	TRBJ2-1	CASIPRLGEQFF	TGTGCCAGCATTCCCAGGCTGGGCGAGCAGTTCTTC
.	TRBV18	TRBD1	TRBJ1-1	CASSPVGQGARGAEAFF	TGTGCCAGCTCACCAGTGGGACAGGGGGCAAGGGGTGCTGAAGCTTTCTTT
.	TRBV6-5	.	TRBJ2-2	CASSHRQTNTGELFF	TGTGCCAGCAGTCACAGACAGACGAACACCGGGGAGCTGTTTTTT
.	TRBV19	.	TRBJ1-1	CASRGIGGGETEAFF	TGTGCCAGTAGAGGGATCGGCGGAGGTGAAACTGAAGCTTTCTTT
.	TRBV6-2/TRBV6-3	.	TRBJ2-2	CASSYNPQNTGELFF	TGTGCCAGCAGTTACAATCCCCAGAACACCGGGGAGCTGTTTTTT
.	TRBV12-3/TRBV12-4	.	TRBJ2-5	CASSLLGKETQYF	TGTGCCAGCAGTTTACTCGGGAAGGAGACCCAGTACTTC
.	TRBV7-9	TRBD1	TRBJ1-1	CASSRSTGIMNTEAFF	TGTGCCAGCAGCCGTTCGACAGGGATCATGAACACTGAAGCTTTCTTT
.	TRBV18	.	TRBJ2-5	CASSPVHLETQYF	TGTGCCAGCTCACCAGTCCACTTAGAGACCCAGTACTTC
.	TRBV7-9	.	TRBJ1-5	CASGGGTGNQPQHF	TGTGCCAGCGGGGGGGGGACTGGCAATCAGCCCCAGCATTTT
.	TRBV30	TRBD1	TRBJ2-7	CAWSRDSSYEQYF	TGTGCCTGGAGTCGGGACAGCTCCTACGAGCAGTACTTC
.	TRBV4-2	.	TRBJ2-5	CASSQDGNSQETQYF	TGTGCCAGCAGCCAAGACGGAAACAGCCAAGAGACCCAGTACTTC
.	TRBV9	TRBD1	TRBJ1-2	CASSRTGQGDGYTF	TGTGCCAGCAGCAGAACGGGACAGGGGGATGGCTACACCTTC
few	TRBV7-9	.	TRBJ1-6	CASSDLDSPLHF	TGTGCCAGCAGCGACTTAGATTCACCCCTCCACTTT
.	TRBV19	TRBD2	TRBJ2-1	CASTEGGGRSDEQFF	TGTGCCAGCACCGAGGGGGGCGGGAGGAGCGATGAGCAGTTCTTC
.	TRBV3-1/TRBV3-2	.	TRBJ2-3	CASSHGGRGDTQYF	TGTGCCAGCAGCCACGGAGGGCGGGGAGATACGCAGTATTTT
.	TRBV9	.	TRBJ2-2	CASNRQENTGELFF	TGTGCCAGCAACCGACAGGAGAACACCGGGGAGCTGTTTTTT
.	TRBV7-2	.	TRBJ1-3	CASSLVARSGNTIYF	TGTGCCAGCAGCTTGGTCGCGCGCTCTGGAAACACCATATATTTT
.	TRBV5-6	TRBD1	TRBJ1-1	CASSLVGTAEAFF	TGTGCCAGCAGCTTGGTGGGGACAGCTGAAGCTTTCTTT
.	TRBV5-1	TRBD1	TRBJ2-3	CASSLGTGSSTDTQYF	TGCGCCAGCAGCTTGGGGACAGGGTCGAGCACAGATACGCAGTATTTT
.	TRBV7-9	.	TRBJ1-1	CASSLLSGAEAFF	TGTGCCAGCAGCTTATTGTCGGGGGCTGAAGCTTTCTTT
.	TRBV5-4	.	TRBJ2-7	CASSLRGKYEQYF	TGTGCCAGCAGCTTGAGAGGGAAGTACGAGCAGTACTTC
.	TRBV6-5	.	TRBJ2-1	CASSYDLGFYNEQFF	TGTGCCAGCAGTTACGACTTAGGTTTCTACAATGAGCAGTTCTTC